This TCR beta chain is drawn from a study of blood T cells in healthy people across ages. Study-level points and caveats: In the absence of known donor CMV status, changes in expanded clonotypes were possibly confounded.

The CDR3 spans 11 residues. Germline V gene lookup returns CDR1 SQVTM and CDR2 ANQGSEA. V gave up 7 bases and J gave up 9 bases; unmatched junction bases: 9. Researchers report isolating at least 6 million PBMCs per sample. PCR was performed a second time for roughly 7 to 11 cycles using a sample-barcoded 5' primer and a J-beta primer mix. Unique molecular identifiers of 12 random nucleotides labeled each cDNA. MiXCR, run by TCRdb on the 5' RACE reads, gives a single entry per CDR3 protein. The sample includes roughly 2 million distinct CDR3 sequences, approximately 50% of them seen just once. This clonotype was detected only a few times. Antigen unknown.

Input material: blood. The rearrangement links TRBV29-1 to TRBJ2-7, with 7 positions matching TRBD1. This receptor was taken from a woman aged 35 to 49 in good health. The CDR3 DNA is TGCAGCGCTGTAGGACAGGACGGGCAGTACTTC. This gives the protein CSAVGQDGQYF.